This T cell receptor beta chain was obtained from a study of control samples from healthy donors and cancer patients. The CDR3 extends over 13 amino acids. The V end was cut by 6 bases, the J end by 4 bases, with 12 bases between. Looked up from germline, CDR1 is MNHEY and CDR2 is SVGAGI. Clones were read by immunoSEQ multiplex PCR, and TCRdb kept only the in-frame ones, dropping some. The repertoire holds approximately 100,000 clones, with roughly 90% as singletons. The sequenced sample consisted of blood. The chain carries TRBV6-5 and TRBJ1-1; D ambiguous. The clonotype originates from a human donor in good health. The donor label of this sample is uncertain. CDR3 protein: CASRGYLSTEAFF. The CDR3 DNA is TGTGCCAGCAGGGGGTATTTGAGCACTGAAGCTTTCTTT.